Included here is one T cell receptor (beta chain) sequence, with context. Its specificity is not known. The sample belongs to a study of OX40 agonist ivuxolimab in advanced cancers. The overall study: Hepatocellular carcinoma, melanoma, renal cell or head and neck cancer occurred in dose-escalation patients. Allowance was made for prior anti-PD-1, anti-PD-L1 or anti-CTLA-4 therapy, and 40% to 45% had some. Study conclusions and caveats: The investigators did not determine what antigen specificity the expanded peripheral T cells had.

The sampling schedule covered blood at baseline, cycle 4 day 1, and cycle 7 day 1. Assay used: immunoSEQ multiplex PCR; TCRdb lists only in-frame clones, some missing. The table lists about 67,000 clones, roughly nine tenths of them singletons. Sequenced here: CD4+ or CD8+ T cells sorted from blood, sampled in a trial of the OX40 agonist ivuxolimab. This TCR was recovered from an adult with an advanced solid tumor such as melanoma, head and neck, liver or kidney cancer.

This chain's CDR3 is CASTPERGGTGELFF. CDR3 in DNA: TGTGCCAGCACCCCGGAAAGGGGGGGAACCGGGGAGCTGTTTTTT. J is TRBJ2-2 and V is TRBV6-5; possibly TRBD2 for D (7 bases). The CDR3 has 15 amino acids. The V gene lost 7 bases and the J gene lost 5 bases, with 17 bases spanning the gap. The germline V gene has CDR1 MNHEY and CDR2 SVGAGI.